The 23 T cell receptor beta chains below were found in one sample sequenced in a study of blood T cell repertoires in COVID-19. TCRdb keeps only in-frame clones here, not all; method: immunoSEQ multiplex PCR. The table has 250,000 or so clones, 70% to 90% seen once; the top ten hold 5.2%. Material: peripheral blood. The receptors shown here come from a woman in her sixties or seventies with COVID-19, enrolled during active disease.

The chain links TRBV6-6 to TRBJ2-2, with 10 bases that match TRBD1. CDR3 length equals 15 residues. CDR1 MNHNY and CDR2 SVGAGI come from the germline V gene (reference sequence). The junction had 9 bases not matched to a gene; V was cut back by 10 bases and J by 4 bases. CDR3 nucleotides: TGTGCCATCCAACCGGGACAGGGGTTCACCGGGGAGCTGTTTTTT. The encoded protein is CAIQPGQGFTGELFF.

This sequence joins TRBV5-6 and TRBJ2-1; 7 nucleotides match TRBD2. Per germline, CDR1 SGHDT and CDR2 YYEEEE. Trimming removed 4 bases from V and 8 bases from J; junction bases left unmatched: 12. The CDR3 length is 15 residues. Written as DNA, the CDR3 is TGTGCCAGCAGCCCCGGACTAGGGTCATGGGATGAGCAGTTCTTC. Its translation is CASSPGLGSWDEQFF.

The J gene is TRBJ2-5, the V gene TRBV6-5, with D possibly TRBD1 on 6 matching bases. Germline V CDR1 and CDR2: MNHEY, SVGAGI. This CDR3 is 14 amino acids long. Between the trimmed V and J ends, which lost 5 bases and 5 bases, there was a span of 15 bases. The CDR3 spells CASSPPGVEETQYF. The CDR3 DNA follows: TGTGCCAGCAGTCCCCCAGGGGTCGAGGAGACCCAGTACTTC.

The V call is TRBV29-1, the J call TRBJ2-1; 7 bases are shared with TRBD1. The V gene's germline CDR1 is SQVTM and CDR2 ANQGSEA. This CDR3 contains 13 residues. With V trimmed by 4 bases and J by 5 bases, 5 bases remained unmatched. The CDR3 spells CSVATGRNNEQFF. DNA for the CDR3: TGCAGCGTTGCGACAGGGCGGAACAATGAGCAGTTCTTC.

The J gene is TRBJ1-2, the V gene TRBV28, with D tentatively TRBD1 (5 bases). V lost 6 bases and J lost 8, with 19 bases in between. The CDR3 totals 14 residues. In germline, CDR1 is MDHEN, CDR2 SYDVKM. This chain's CDR3 is CASSPPAGGDGYTF. As DNA, the CDR3 is TGTGCCAGCAGCCCCCCAGCAGGAGGGGACGGCTACACCTTC.

The chain recombines TRBV7-3 with TRBJ1-6; no firm D call. Germline CDR1 and CDR2: SGHTA and FQGTGA. Trimming shortened V by 4 bases and J by 7 bases, and 14 bases separated the two germline ends. The length of the CDR3 is 15 residues. The CDR3 DNA is TGTGCCAGCAGCTCAAGCCGGGTTATGAATTCACCCCTCCACTTT. Residues: CASSSSRVMNSPLHF.

The J gene is TRBJ1-2, the V gene TRBV19; 11 bases fit TRBD1. This CDR3 has 16 residues. Germline CDR1 is LNHDA and CDR2 is SQIVND (reference sequence). With V trimmed by 7 bases and J by 0 bases, 7 bases remained unmatched. The CDR3 sequence is CASTPDRGRSNYGYTF. The DNA for the CDR3 is TGTGCCAGTACTCCGGACAGGGGGCGATCTAACTATGGCTACACCTTC. Combining the CDR3 with reference TRBV19 and TRBJ1-2 gives the whole variable domain DGGITQSPKYLFRKEGQNVTLSCEQNLNHDAMYWYRQDPGQGLRLIYYSQIVNDFQKGDIAEGYSVSREKKESFPLTVTSAQKNPTAFYLCASTPDRGRSNYGYTFGSGTRLTVV.

This clone appeared a single time. This chain links TRBV6-5 with TRBJ1-4, with 8 nucleotides matching TRBD1. V lost 5 bases, J lost 5 bases, and 7 bases stayed unmatched. Germline values: CDR1 MNHEY, CDR2 SVGAGI. The CDR3 is made up of 15 amino acids. The CDR3 bases are TGTGCCAGCAGTCGCGGGACAGGTCGGAATGAAAAACTGTTTTTT. Encoded protein: CASSRGTGRNEKLFF.

The genes are TRBV18 and TRBJ2-7; 7 bases fit TRBD1. The CDR3 spans 13 residues. The ends lost 4 bases at V and 6 bases at J; junction bases unmatched: 6. Germline V gene lookup returns CDR1 KGHSH and CDR2 LQKENI. The DNA for the CDR3 is TGTGCCAGCTCACAAGACAGGGCCGTCGAGCAGTACTTC. It codes for CASSQDRAVEQYF.

This sequence joins TRBV19 and TRBJ2-7; 10 bases agree with TRBD1. Germline CDR1 LNHDA, CDR2 SQIVND (reference sequence). This CDR3 is 17 amino acids long. Trimming took 6 bases from V and 7 from J; bases not matched to a gene: 18. The CDR3: CASSRGIGTGAMEEQYF. For the CDR3, the DNA is TGTGCCAGTAGCAGGGGGATAGGGACAGGGGCCATGGAAGAGCAGTACTTC. The entire variable domain, with the rest obtained from reference TRBV19 and TRBJ2-7, is as follows: DGGITQSPKYLFRKEGQNVTLSCEQNLNHDAMYWYRQDPGQGLRLIYYSQIVNDFQKGDIAEGYSVSREKKESFPLTVTSAQKNPTAFYLCASSRGIGTGAMEEQYFGPGTRLTVT.

The V call is TRBV28, the J call TRBJ1-2; tentatively, D is TRBD1 (5 bases). Germline CDR1 and CDR2: MDHEN and SYDVKM. With 5 bases removed from V and 2 bases from J, the gap between germline ends came to 12 bases. The CDR3 totals 14 residues. CDR3 sequence reads: CASSDSGQNYGYTF. CDR3 DNA sequence: TGTGCCAGCAGTGACTCTGGACAAAACTATGGCTACACCTTC.

The chain combines TRBV5-1 with TRBJ1-1, with D possibly matching TRBD1 (6 bases). CDR3 length: 14 amino acids. CDR1 is SGHRS, CDR2 YFSETQ, per germline. Trimming removed 0 bases at V and 8 bases at J, with 14 bases between. As DNA, the CDR3 is TGCGCCAGCAGCTTGGAAGGGACACTTGGAGAAGCTTTCTTT. Protein: CASSLEGTLGEAFF.

The gene calls are TRBV6-5 and TRBJ1-1, with D maybe TRBD1 (5 bases). The CDR3 consists of 13 residues. Trimming removed 8 bases from V and 2 bases from J, with 12 bases in between. Germline CDR1 reads MNHEY; CDR2 reads SVGAGI. The CDR3 DNA sequence: TGTGCCAGCGGTCGGGGGTTTAACACTGAAGCTTTCTTT. Translated, it gives CASGRGFNTEAFF.

This clone was detected a few times. The genes are TRBV6-5 and TRBJ1-2; D is perhaps TRBD1 (6 bases). Germline V CDR1 and CDR2: MNHEY, SVGAGI. This CDR3 region has 13 residues. With 6 bases removed from V and 5 bases from J, the gap between germline ends came to 13 bases. This CDR3 reads CASSPGQNYGYTF. The CDR3 DNA sequence: TGTGCCAGCAGCCCCGGACAGAATTATGGCTACACCTTC.

This clone was counted between two and nine times. The chain uses TRBV14 and TRBJ2-5; no reliable D call. V was shortened by 1 base and J by 3 bases, with 6 bases between the two germline ends. Germline loops: CDR1 SGHDN, CDR2 FVKESK. The CDR3 covers 13 residues. The CDR3 bases are TGTGCCAGCAGCCAAGCCGCAGAAGAGACCCAGTACTTC. Translating gives CASSQAAEETQYF.

The rearrangement links TRBV28 to TRBJ2-1; D perhaps matches TRBD1 (5 bases). Germline V gene data show CDR1 as MDHEN and CDR2 as SYDVKM. Trimming cost V 5 bases and J 5 bases, with 7 bases left between them. This CDR3 has 12 residues. Here the CDR3 DNA reads TGTGCCAGCAGTGCACAGGACAATGAGCAGTTCTTC. Encoded protein: CASSAQDNEQFF.

V is TRBV5-1 and J is TRBJ1-5; the D is unclear. Looked up from germline, CDR1 is SGHRS and CDR2 is YFSETQ. There are 13 residues in the CDR3. V was pared by 0 bases and J by 7 bases, with 8 bases between. CDR3 DNA sequence: TGCGCCAGCAGCTTGGGAGGATTCCAGCCCCAGCATTTT. Amino acid sequence: CASSLGGFQPQHF. The complete variable domain, with remaining parts taken from reference TRBV5-1 and TRBJ1-5, reads KAGVTQTPRYLIKTRGQQVTLSCSPISGHRSVSWYQQTPGQGLQFLFEYFSETQRNKGNFPGRFSGRQFSNSRSEMNVSTLELGDSALYLCASSLGGFQPQHFGDGTRLSIL.

This clone was seen a few times. The chain links TRBV19 to TRBJ1-1; D gene ambiguous. Trimming left V 7 bases short and J 0 bases short, with 9 bases between. Germline V gene lookup returns CDR1 LNHDA and CDR2 SQIVND (reference sequence). The CDR3 contains 13 residues. The CDR3 here is CASKWAMNTEAFF. CDR3 nucleotide sequence: TGTGCCAGTAAGTGGGCTATGAACACTGAAGCTTTCTTT.

In its sample, this clone was seen once. The V and J genes are TRBV6-2 or TRBV6-3 and TRBJ1-2; 7 bases are shared with TRBD1. Germline values: CDR1 MNHEY, CDR2 SVGEGT. The CDR3 sequence is 14 residues long. The V gene end was trimmed by 5 bases and the J gene end by 4 bases; junction bases not matched to a gene: 7. The CDR3 DNA follows: TGTGCCAGCAGTGGAAACAGGGGAAGCTATGGCTACACCTTC. This encodes CASSGNRGSYGYTF.

The sample holds one count of this clone. The chain recombines TRBV7-6 with TRBJ2-7; 9 nucleotides line up with TRBD2. The V and J ends lost 0 bases and 4 bases, in that order; junction bases with no gene match: 10. There are 17 residues in the CDR3. Looked up from germline, CDR1 is SGHVS and CDR2 is FNYEAQ. CDR3 amino acids: CASSLARGPSGIYEQYF. The CDR3 DNA sequence: TGTGCCAGCAGCTTAGCGCGTGGGCCTAGCGGGATTTACGAGCAGTACTTC.

This clone occurred a few times. The chain is built from TRBV3-1 (or the pseudogene TRBV3-2) and TRBJ2-1; TRBD2 agrees at 8 bases. The CDR3 length is 15 residues. Germline trimming cut 5 bases from V and 5 bases from J; bases unmatched to any gene: 8. From germline, CDR1 is LGHDT and CDR2 YNNKEL (reference sequence). The CDR3 here is CASSSSLLADNEQFF. DNA of the CDR3: TGTGCCAGCAGCTCCTCCCTACTAGCGGACAATGAGCAGTTCTTC.

The V gene is TRBV28, the J gene TRBJ1-1, with a weak D call TRBD1 (6 bases). CDR1 and CDR2 (germline): MDHEN, SYDVKM. V was cut by 1 base and J by 7 bases, with 7 bases left in between. The CDR3 contains 12 residues. Here the CDR3 reads CASSLSDSEAFF. Written as DNA, the CDR3 is TGTGCCAGCAGTTTATCGGACAGTGAAGCTTTCTTT.

This clone showed up just a few times. The chain uses TRBV9 and TRBJ1-5; D not resolved. Per the germline V gene, CDR1 is SGDLS and CDR2 is YYNGEE. The V gene lost 4 bases and the J gene lost 0 bases, with 14 bases spanning the gap. The CDR3 is 16 amino acids. CDR3 sequence: CASSPSRESSNQPQHF. The CDR3 region has the DNA TGTGCCAGCAGCCCATCCCGGGAATCTAGCAATCAGCCCCAGCATTTT.